Sequencing of this TCR beta chain was carried out in a study of T-cell reconstitution after alpha-beta-depleted transplantation in children. Findings and caveats of the study: At the one-year point after transplant, T-cell counts and TCRbeta diversity were found to come mostly from T cells that had been newly produced. The origin of high day-60 TCRbeta diversity in some patients lay in surviving recipient T cells and thymic progenitors.

Using unique molecular identifiers, the investigators prepared the TCRbeta library. One entry per CDR3 protein, called by TCRdb with MiXCR from the PCR reads. The data contain 55,000 to 65,000 distinct CDR3 sequences, 44% of them singletons. This clonotype was seen more than once but under ten times. No antigen is known for it. V lost 2 bases and J lost 0, with 10 bases in between. This CDR3 is 15 amino acids long. From germline, CDR1 is MNHEY and CDR2 SVGEGT. Sequencing was performed on PBMCs, mostly from graft donor cells, taken 360 days after TCRalphabeta/CD19-depleted stem cell transplant. The TCR originated in a male patient younger than 18 who had a stem cell transplant for acute lymphoblastic leukemia, so the T cells may come from the graft donor. The V and J genes are TRBV6-2 or TRBV6-3 and TRBJ2-5; D not resolved. CDR3 region: CASSYGQADQETQYF. CDR3 nucleotide sequence: TGTGCCAGCAGTTACGGGCAGGCGGACCAAGAGACCCAGTACTTC.